One and the same sample provided the 10 T cell receptor beta chains below, sequenced in a study of OX40 agonist ivuxolimab in advanced cancers. TCRdb's copy holds only in-frame clones and misses some; the assay was immunoSEQ multiplex PCR. The table has tens of thousands of clones, over 80% seen once. The source was CD4+ or CD8+ T cells sorted from blood, collected in a trial of the OX40 agonist ivuxolimab. Every receptor here comes from an adult with an advanced solid tumor such as melanoma, head and neck, liver or kidney cancer.

V gene TRBV6-6 combines with J gene TRBJ1-1; D gene unclear. This CDR3 has 13 amino acids. Looked up from germline, CDR1 is MNHNY and CDR2 is SVGAGI (reference sequence). The V end was cut by 8 bases, the J end by 3 bases, with 13 bases between. The CDR3 loop reads CASGREKDTEAFF. The CDR3 coding sequence is TGTGCCAGCGGGCGGGAGAAGGACACTGAAGCTTTCTTT.

The chain uses TRBV7-2 and TRBJ1-5, with D possibly being TRBD1 (5 bases). Germline CDR1 SGHTA, CDR2 FQGNSA. V was clipped by 5 bases and J by 3 bases, with 14 bases between them. The CDR3 has 15 amino acids. In DNA form, the CDR3 reads TGTGCCAGCAGCCCCCCCGCCGGACACAATCAGCCCCAGCATTTT. Translation: CASSPPAGHNQPQHF.

The chain uses TRBV5-5 and TRBJ1-2; D might be TRBD1 (6 bases). Germline-derived CDR1 and CDR2 are SGHKS and YYEKEE (reference sequence). The V end was cut by 4 bases, the J end by 5 bases, with 21 bases between. The CDR3 sequence is 16 residues long. CDR3 nucleotide sequence: TGTGCCAGCAGCCCCCCACCGGGACACGGGGATTATGGCTACACCTTC. It yields the protein CASSPPPGHGDYGYTF.

The chain is built from TRBV7-9 and TRBJ1-4; perhaps TRBD1 as D (5 bases). The CDR3 length is 14 residues. The germline CDR1 and CDR2 sequences are SEHNR and FQNEAQ (reference sequence). V was trimmed by 3 bases and J by 5 bases, leaving 10 bases between them. CDR3 nucleotides: TGTGCCAGCAGCTTGACACAGGTCAATGAAAAACTGTTTTTT. It is translated as CASSLTQVNEKLFF. The full variable domain, rest sourced from reference TRBV7-9 and TRBJ1-4, is DTGVSQNPRHKITKRGQNVTFRCDPISEHNRLYWYRQTLGQGPEFLTYFQNEAQLEKSRLLSDRFSAERPKGSFSTLEIQRTEQGDSAMYLCASSLTQVNEKLFFGSGTQLSVL.

This chain uses TRBV10-3 with TRBJ1-5; possible D gene TRBD1, 5 bases. In germline, CDR1 is ENHRY, CDR2 SYGVKD. Trimming removed 8 bases at V and 5 bases at J, with 10 bases between. This CDR3 is built from 12 residues. The CDR3: CAISGGDQPQHF. In nucleotides, the CDR3 is TGTGCCATCTCAGGAGGGGATCAGCCCCAGCATTTT.

The rearrangement joins TRBV2 to TRBJ1-2; D possibly corresponds to TRBD1 (5 bases). Germline V lookup: CDR1 SNHLY, CDR2 FYNNEI. This CDR3 comprises 16 residues. V was clipped by 3 bases and J by 5 bases, with 19 bases between them. CDR3 in amino acids: CASSDHGWGLTYGYTF. For the CDR3, the DNA is TGTGCCAGCAGTGATCACGGGTGGGGACTGACATATGGCTACACCTTC.

This rearrangement joins TRBV18 to TRBJ1-5, with D possibly being TRBD1 (6 bases). Per the germline V gene, CDR1 is KGHSH and CDR2 is LQKENI. Trimming shortened V by 6 bases and J by 3 bases, and 21 bases separated the two germline ends. The CDR3 has 17 amino acids. Here the CDR3 reads CASSGGTYGGANQPQHF. The CDR3 DNA reads TGTGCCAGCTCGGGGGGGACATATGGAGGGGCCAATCAGCCCCAGCATTTT.

The V and J genes are TRBV2 and TRBJ1-2, with 12 bases that match TRBD1. V lost 4 bases, J lost 8 bases, and 5 bases stayed unmatched. Looked up from germline, CDR1 is SNHLY and CDR2 is FYNNEI. This CDR3 is 14 amino acids long. The CDR3 nucleotides read TGTGCCAGCAGTGCGGGGACAGGGGGCTTCGGCTACACCTTC. It translates to CASSAGTGGFGYTF.

This clone appeared a few times. V usage is TRBV6-5 and J usage is TRBJ1-6; TRBD1 agrees at 8 bases. The trim removed 7 bases at V and 9 bases at J, leaving 11 bases unmatched. Germline CDR1 is MNHEY and CDR2 is SVGAGI. The CDR3 is made up of 15 amino acids. CDR3 loop: CASKLAGQGISPLHF. The CDR3 coding sequence is TGTGCCAGCAAGTTAGCCGGACAGGGCATTTCACCCCTCCACTTT.

The chain links TRBV9 to TRBJ2-1; TRBD1 agrees at 7 bases. The CDR3 loop spans 15 amino acids. Germline V gene sequence: CDR1 SGDLS, CDR2 YYNGEE. Trimming took 0 bases from V and 4 from J; bases not matched to a gene: 4. The CDR3 DNA is TGTGCCAGCAGCGTAGTCGGGACAGAATACAATGAGCAGTTCTTC. Its protein is CASSVVGTEYNEQFF.